This T cell receptor beta chain was sequenced during a study of identical twins. Whole-study results and caveats: Compared with unrelated sharing, twin-shared out-of-frame alpha sequences had more low-probability sequences.

Germline loops: CDR1 MGHDK, CDR2 SYGVNS. CDR3 length: 16 residues. The V and J ends lost 6 bases and 9 bases, in that order; junction bases with no gene match: 14. The sample holds many counts of this clonotype. Its specificity is not known. MiXCR was run by TCRdb on the 5' RACE reads, yielding one entry per CDR3 protein. The sample has around 690,000 distinct CDR3 sequences, around 20% seen once. This sample was also put to use in a study of T cells expressing NK-cell markers.

The sequencing input was PBMCs. The chain couples TRBV25-1 to TRBJ1-6; TRBD1 aligns across 7 bases. This TCR came from a woman between 18 and 29 years old in good health. The CDR3, as DNA: TGTGCCAGCAGAGAGGACAGGCCTGGGTTCGGTTCACCCCTCCACTTT. Its protein product is CASREDRPGFGSPLHF.